This T cell receptor (beta chain) was sequenced for a study of blood T cell repertoires in COVID-19. Whole-study context: Spain, Italy and the United States supplied samples that represented acute and convalescent COVID-19. PBMCs, B-cell-depleted T cells, or T cells were the source of the cDNA or gDNA that made up the material.

V was pared by 1 base and J by 6 bases, with 16 bases between. CDR1 is MDHEN, CDR2 SYDVKM, per germline. CDR3 length: 15 residues. How the authors handled the data: Nucleated cell counts were estimated from reference gene primer amplification. The table came from immunoSEQ multiplex PCR; TCRdb's copy has only in-frame clones and leaves some out. The V and J calls and the clone size are those of that table, but D and trimming were determined from the DNA. Of 55,000 to 75,000 clones detected, under 95% appear once; the ten largest clones hold 7.5% to 9%. The chain combines TRBV28 with TRBJ2-7; D is possibly TRBD2 (6 bases). The sequence derives from a human donor in a cohort sampled during active COVID-19. Input material: peripheral blood. CDR3 DNA sequence: TGTGCCAGCAGTTTATTCGGGACGGGGGATCGCGAGCAGTACTTC. It specifies CASSLFGTGDREQYF.